This passage covers 9 T cell receptor delta chains from one sample sequenced in a study of gamma-delta chains in newborns, infants, children (dated by TCRdb to between 2019 and 2020). TCRdb lists the instrument as Illumina MiSeq. TCRdb recomputed clones from the public reads with CATT; identical DNA rows were then combined. The sample table records roughly 3,500 delta-chain clones; about 0.29% of these occur just once. The ten largest clones add up to roughly 14% of the sample. Source material: blood. The receptor source for this set is a child who was a newborn, infant or young child, either healthy, febrile or measles-vaccinated (not recorded which).

Comments on this clone: Translating this DNA gives a protein that differs at residue 14 from the TCRdb one, which belongs to a much larger clone; a read error is likely, and the protein shown is this translation. This chain joins TRDV3 and TRDJ3; TRDD3 agrees at 8 bases. The CDR3 extends over 19 amino acids. Germline-derived CDR1 and CDR2 are TVYSNPD and GDNSRS (reference sequence). The DNA of the CDR3 is TGTGCCTCCCATACGCCTCGGGGGATAATCATCTGGGACGCCCGACAGATGTTTTTC. Translation: CASHTPRGIIIWDARQMFF. The full variable domain, its missing parts supplied by reference TRDV3 and TRDJ3, is CDKVTQSSPDQTVASGSEVVLLCTYDTVYSNPDLFWYRIRPDYSFQFVFYGDNSRSEGADFTQGRFSVKHILTQKAFHLVISPVRTEDSATYYCASHTPRGIIIWDARQMFFGTGIKLFVEP.

This clone occurred a few times. This could be a read error, since a much larger clone is one nucleotide away. V and J are TRDV2 and TRDJ2; 11 nucleotides agree with TRDD3. There are 18 residues in the CDR3. V lost 5 bases and J lost 0; bases outside the gene matches: 10. Germline V gives CDR1 GEAIGNYY, CDR2 EKD. The CDR3 DNA follows: TGTGCCTGTGGCGGATTACTGGGGGATAAAGCTTTGACAGCACAACTCTTCTTT. Amino acid sequence: CACGGLLGDKALTAQLFF.

Worth noting for this clone: The protein held in TCRdb is that of a much larger clone and does not match this DNA's translation at residue 12, likely because of a read error; the protein shown is translated from the DNA. The rearrangement links TRDV2 to TRDJ1; 9 nucleotides align to TRDD3. V gave up 3 bases and J gave up 2 bases; unmatched junction bases: 15. CDR1 and CDR2 from the germline V gene are GEAIGNYY and EKD. The CDR3 is made up of 18 amino acids. The CDR3 DNA sequence: TGTGCCTGTGACGCCGGGGTACATTACTGGGGGACAACCGATAAACTCATCTTT. It encodes CACDAGVHYWGTTDKLIF.

This clone was detected a few times. The chain carries TRDV2 and TRDJ3, with 8 positions matching TRDD3. The J segment lost 0 bases and the V segment lost 5 bases, leaving 17 bases of the junction unmatched. CDR3 size: 21 residues. Germline V gives CDR1 GEAIGNYY, CDR2 EKD. The CDR3 bases are TGTGCCTGTGCCCCATTCTACTGGGGGTCTTCTCCCTCCTGGGACACCCGACAGATGTTTTTC. This codes for CACAPFYWGSSPSWDTRQMFF.

As for this clone: This sequence is one base from a far larger clone and is likely a read error. Within the sample, other DNA sequences also encode this same CDR3. The chain employs TRDV2 and TRDJ3; possibly TRDD3 for D (6 bases). From germline, CDR1 is GEAIGNYY and CDR2 EKD. Trimming removed 0 bases from V and 0 bases from J, with 11 bases in between. The CDR3 is 18 amino acids. In DNA, the CDR3 is TGTGCCTGTGACACCGCGGGGGACGGCTCCTGGGACACCCGACAGATGTTTTTC. This gives the protein CACDTAGDGSWDTRQMFF.

In the case of this clone: Since a far larger clone is one base different, this is likely a read error. Within the sample, other DNA sequences also encode this same CDR3. The chain recombines TRDV2 with TRDJ3; possible D gene TRDD3, 5 bases. This CDR3 spans 18 amino acids. Germline CDR1 is GEAIGNYY and CDR2 is EKD. The CDR3, as DNA: TGTGCCTGTGACCTACCGCGAGTCAGCTCCTGGGACACCCGGCAGATGTTTTTC. It specifies CACDLPRVSSWDTRQMFF.

This clone appeared a few times. TCRdb's protein for this DNA is that of a much larger clone and differs from the translation at residue 13, likely a read error; the protein shown is the DNA translation. Other DNA sequences in this specimen translate into the identical CDR3. This sequence joins TRDV2 and TRDJ3; 8 nucleotides agree with TRDD3. This CDR3 is 20 amino acids long. Looked up from germline, CDR1 is GEAIGNYY and CDR2 is EKD. CDR3 bases: TGTGCCTGTGACAAAGTACTGGGGGCCTCAAGCTCCCGGGACACCCGACAGATGTTTTTC. This gives the protein CACDKVLGASSSRDTRQMFF.

This clone occurred a few times. The TCRdb protein comes from a much larger clone and disagrees with this DNA's translation at residue 10, likely due to a read error; the protein given here is derived from the DNA. This chain links TRDV2 with TRDJ3; 11 bases align to TRDD3. CDR3 size: 18 residues. CDR1 and CDR2 (germline): GEAIGNYY, EKD. Germline trimming cut 1 base from V and 2 bases from J; bases unmatched to any gene: 3. The CDR3 DNA follows: TGTGCCTGTGACACTGGGGGATACGGCCCCTGGGACACCCGACAGATGTTTTTC. Its translation is CACDTGGYGPWDTRQMFF.

This clone was seen more than once but under ten times. TCRdb shows a much larger clone's protein in place of this DNA's translation, and the two differ at residue 6, likely through a read error; the protein shown is translated from the DNA. The V gene is TRDV2, the J gene TRDJ3, with TRDD3 identical over 11 bases. The germline V gene has CDR1 GEAIGNYY and CDR2 EKD. The CDR3 totals 18 residues. V gave up 2 bases and J gave up 2 bases; unmatched junction bases: 4. CDR3 residues: CACDKILGDTWDTRQMFF. As DNA, the CDR3 is TGTGCCTGTGACAAAATACTGGGGGATACCTGGGACACCCGACAGATGTTTTTC.